A single sample is the source of the 29 T cell receptor beta chains below, sequenced in a study of blood T cell repertoires in COVID-19. Clones were sequenced by immunoSEQ multiplex PCR, and TCRdb holds only the in-frame ones, with some missing. The table includes some 20,000 clones, around 85% detected once. The sequencing sample was made of peripheral blood. The source of these receptors is a man aged 80 or over with acute or convalescent COVID-19.

The chain employs TRBV12-5 and TRBJ1-1, with 11 bases aligning to TRBD1. With V trimmed by 5 bases and J by 1 base, 6 bases remained unmatched. Germline V gene lookup returns CDR1 LGHNT and CDR2 FRNRAP. The CDR3 sequence is 16 residues long. The CDR3, as DNA: TGTGCTAGTGGTCTGGGACAGGGGGTGGGGAACACTGAAGCTTTCTTT. Translating it yields CASGLGQGVGNTEAFF.

CDR3 in amino acids: CASSPDSARGEQYF. DNA for the CDR3: TGTGCCAGCAGCCCCGACTCCGCTCGCGGCGAGCAGTACTTC. This rearrangement joins TRBV7-3 to TRBJ2-7; D is uncertain. The V gene's germline CDR1 is SGHTA and CDR2 FQGTGA. V lost 5 bases and J 6 bases, leaving 17 bases between the germline ends. CDR3 length: 14 amino acids.

The chain employs TRBV19 and TRBJ2-1; 11 nucleotides align to TRBD2. V shed 7 bases and J 7 bases; nucleotides not matched to a gene: 12. CDR3 size: 16 residues. CDR1 is LNHDA, CDR2 SQIVND, per germline (reference sequence). This CDR3 is CASNPDGTSGRNEQFF. CDR3 sequence (DNA): TGTGCCAGTAATCCGGATGGGACTAGCGGAAGGAATGAGCAGTTCTTC.

The chain combines TRBV19 with TRBJ2-1; weak D call: TRBD2 (7 bases). In germline, CDR1 is LNHDA, CDR2 SQIVND (reference sequence). The CDR3 spans 14 residues. Trimming removed 9 bases from V and 7 bases from J, with 19 bases in between. The CDR3 here is CASTTGGRINEQFF. The DNA of the CDR3 is TGTGCCAGCACAACCGGGGGGCGGATAAATGAGCAGTTCTTC.

This rearrangement joins TRBV28 to TRBJ2-7; 7 bases map to TRBD1. The CDR3 is 14 residues long. V lost 6 bases, J lost 2 bases, and 7 bases stayed unmatched. Germline CDR1 is MDHEN and CDR2 is SYDVKM. CDR3 sequence reads: CASSRQGFTYEQYF. The CDR3 nucleotides read TGTGCCAGCAGCCGACAGGGATTCACCTACGAGCAGTACTTC.

The genes are TRBV27 and TRBJ1-2, with D tentatively TRBD1 (5 bases). The V end was cut by 6 bases, the J end by 2 bases, with 7 bases between. Germline V gene sequence: CDR1 MNHEY, CDR2 SMNVEV (reference sequence). The CDR3 loop spans 12 amino acids. CDR3 in amino acids: CASRGQNYGYTF. DNA for the CDR3: TGTGCCAGCAGGGGGCAGAACTATGGCTACACCTTC.

The V gene is TRBV28, the J gene TRBJ2-2, with 8 bases fitting TRBD1. CDR3 length: 15 residues. Germline CDR1 and CDR2: MDHEN and SYDVKM. The junction had 9 bases not matched to a gene; V was cut back by 7 bases and J by 5 bases. In nucleotides, the CDR3 is TGTGCCAGCACCCGACGACAGGGGACGACCGGGGAGCTGTTTTTT. It yields the protein CASTRRQGTTGELFF.

The chain joins TRBV28 to TRBJ1-6; 7 nucleotides agree with TRBD1. V lost 5 bases and J lost 7; bases outside the gene matches: 8. Germline values: CDR1 MDHEN, CDR2 SYDVKM. CDR3 length: 15 amino acids. This CDR3 is CASSRADRVNSPLHF. As DNA, the CDR3 is TGTGCCAGCAGTCGAGCCGACAGGGTCAATTCACCCCTCCACTTT.

V is TRBV6-6 and J is TRBJ1-2; TRBD1 agrees at 9 bases. The CDR3 covers 13 residues. The germline V gene has CDR1 MNHNY and CDR2 SVGAGI (reference sequence). With V trimmed by 6 bases and J by 6 bases, 5 bases remained unmatched. Written as DNA, the CDR3 is TGTGCCAGCAGATCTGGACAGGGGCATGGCTACACCTTC. This codes for CASRSGQGHGYTF.

This clone has only one observation. V is TRBV6-5 and J is TRBJ1-2; D is possibly TRBD1 (6 bases). Germline V gene lookup returns CDR1 MNHEY and CDR2 SVGAGI. CDR3 length: 15 amino acids. The V end lost 6 bases, the J end lost 4 bases, and 18 bases lay between the germline ends. The CDR3: CASSLSRGPSYGYTF. The CDR3 DNA reads as TGTGCCAGCAGCCTTTCCAGGGGCCCCTCCTATGGCTACACCTTC.

Only one count was recorded for this clone. The gene calls are TRBV19 and TRBJ2-7; TRBD1 matches at 9 bases. This CDR3 has 14 residues. Trimming cost V 7 bases and J 3 bases; bases outside gene matches: 7. Germline CDR1 reads LNHDA; CDR2 reads SQIVND (reference sequence). The CDR3 loop is CASTPTGGIYEQYF. The CDR3 DNA sequence: TGTGCCAGTACCCCGACAGGGGGTATCTACGAGCAGTACTTC.

The gene calls are TRBV28 and TRBJ2-3; TRBD1 aligns across 10 bases. This CDR3 has 14 residues. Trimming cost V 6 bases and J 4 bases; bases outside gene matches: 4. Germline V CDR1 and CDR2: MDHEN, SYDVKM. CDR3 loop: CASRRDRGPDTQYF. The CDR3 bases are TGTGCCAGCAGGAGGGACAGGGGTCCAGATACGCAGTATTTT.

V is TRBV4-3 and J is TRBJ2-7; TRBD2 is a possible D gene (5 bases). The CDR3 is 13 residues long. The germline V gene has CDR1 LGHNA and CDR2 YSLEER. Trimming stripped 2 bases from V and 3 bases from J, with 8 bases between. This chain's CDR3 is CASSQSSIYEQYF. For the CDR3, the DNA is TGCGCCAGCAGCCAATCTAGCATCTACGAGCAGTACTTC.

V gene TRBV5-8 combines with J gene TRBJ1-5; a weak D match, TRBD1 (5 bases). Trimming shortened V by 2 bases and J by 0 bases, and 12 bases separated the two germline ends. Germline CDR1 SGHTS, CDR2 YDEGEE. CDR3 size: 16 residues. In DNA, the CDR3 is TGTGCCAGCAGCTTTTTATGGGACTATAGCAATCAGCCCCAGCATTTT. Its translation is CASSFLWDYSNQPQHF.

The rearrangement links TRBV19 to TRBJ1-3; tentative D call: TRBD1 (5 bases). V shed 7 bases and J shed 2 bases, with 12 bases lying between them. CDR1 and CDR2 from the germline V gene are LNHDA and SQIVND (reference sequence). CDR3 length: 14 amino acids. The CDR3 here is CASTQGSTGNTIYF. CDR3 DNA: TGTGCCAGTACCCAGGGATCTACTGGAAACACCATATATTTT.

This clone was seen only once. This chain uses TRBV5-1 with TRBJ1-6; D possibly corresponds to TRBD1 (5 bases). The CDR3 has 14 residues. Trimming shortened V by 4 bases and J by 7 bases, and 12 bases separated the two germline ends. In germline, CDR1 is SGHRS, CDR2 YFSETQ. CDR3 nucleotide sequence: TGCGCCAGCAGCGGAGGGACCCCAAATTCACCCCTCCACTTT. Translation gives CASSGGTPNSPLHF.

V gene TRBV5-1 combines with J gene TRBJ2-5; D not certain. The CDR3 is made up of 15 amino acids. The V and J ends lost 1 base and 0 bases respectively, with 10 bases between them. Germline CDR1 is SGHRS and CDR2 is YFSETQ. This CDR3 reads CASSLNPRNQETQYF. DNA for the CDR3: TGCGCCAGCAGCTTGAATCCCAGAAACCAAGAGACCCAGTACTTC.

The rearrangement links TRBV28 to TRBJ1-2, with D hard to call. This CDR3 region has 14 residues. Trimming cost V 6 bases and J 4 bases, with 15 bases left between them. CDR1 MDHEN and CDR2 SYDVKM come from the germline V gene. The CDR3 region is CASRPPGGTYGYTF. The DNA for the CDR3 is TGTGCCAGCAGGCCTCCAGGAGGAACCTATGGCTACACCTTC.

The V call is TRBV7-9, the J call TRBJ1-1; D is ambiguous. Germline CDR1 SEHNR, CDR2 FQNEAQ (reference sequence). The CDR3 is 16 residues long. The V and J ends lost 4 bases and 14 bases respectively, with 29 bases between them. The CDR3 sequence is CASSSAAGRRLAPLFF. The CDR3 bases are TGTGCCAGCAGCTCAGCGGCGGGCAGACGACTTGCGCCTTTGTTCTTT.

The gene calls are TRBV3-1 (or the pseudogene TRBV3-2) and TRBJ2-7, with 9 bases fitting TRBD2. CDR1 is LGHDT, CDR2 YNNKEL, per germline (reference sequence). This CDR3 region has 15 residues. J gave up 2 bases and V 6 bases, and 8 bases lay outside the gene matches. In nucleotides, the CDR3 is TGTGCCAGCAGTCAGGGGACTAGCCTCCCCTACGAGCAGTACTTC. It codes for CASSQGTSLPYEQYF.

The chain is built from TRBV7-9 and TRBJ1-4, with TRBD1 matching over 9 bases. This CDR3 contains 15 residues. J gave up 5 bases and V 4 bases, and 5 bases lay outside the gene matches. In germline, CDR1 is SEHNR, CDR2 FQNEAQ (reference sequence). CDR3 in amino acids: CASSSSGTGNEKLFF. The CDR3 DNA reads TGTGCCAGCAGCTCGTCCGGGACAGGGAATGAAAAACTGTTTTTT.

Ten or more counts support this clone. This rearrangement joins TRBV19 to TRBJ1-5, with TRBD1 matching 8 bases. CDR3 size: 14 residues. The germline gives CDR1 LNHDA, CDR2 SQIVND (reference sequence). The J segment lost 4 bases and the V segment lost 5 bases, leaving 4 bases of the junction unmatched. CDR3 bases: TGTGCCAGTAGTCACACAGGGGGTAATCAGCCCCAGCATTTT. It yields the protein CASSHTGGNQPQHF.

The rearrangement uses TRBV7-6 and TRBJ2-2, with D possibly TRBD2 on 6 matching bases. Germline V lookup: CDR1 SGHVS, CDR2 FNYEAQ. This CDR3 comprises 16 residues. The germline V and J ends were trimmed by 3 bases and 5 bases, with 16 bases remaining between them. In DNA form, the CDR3 reads TGTGCCAGCAGCTTTCCCGTGGGAGGAGGGACCGGGGAGCTGTTTTTT. Protein: CASSFPVGGGTGELFF.

This clone was observed a few times. The chain employs TRBV6-4 and TRBJ1-2; the D gene is possibly TRBD1 (6 bases). The CDR3 contains 16 residues. Germline V lookup: CDR1 MRHNA, CDR2 SNTAGT. V was cut by 0 bases and J by 8 bases, with 19 bases left in between. CDR3 DNA sequence: TGTGCCAGCAGTGACTCGAGAAGGAGTCAAGGGGGAGGCTACACCTTC. It specifies CASSDSRRSQGGGYTF.

This sequence joins TRBV18 and TRBJ2-2; D may be TRBD1 (6 bases). Trimming shortened V by 3 bases and J by 4 bases, and 15 bases separated the two germline ends. The CDR3 extends over 16 amino acids. Germline CDR1 and CDR2: KGHSH and LQKENI. CDR3 sequence reads: CASSPEGQQSTGELFF. CDR3 in DNA: TGTGCCAGCTCACCCGAAGGACAGCAAAGCACCGGGGAGCTGTTTTTT.

The rearrangement links TRBV28 to TRBJ2-2, with unresolved D. V gave up 2 bases and J gave up 5 bases, with 15 bases separating them. The germline CDR1 and CDR2 sequences are MDHEN and SYDVKM. CDR3 size: 16 residues. The CDR3 reads CASSLSPRKRTGELFF. In nucleotides, the CDR3 is TGTGCCAGCAGTTTAAGTCCGAGGAAGAGGACCGGGGAGCTGTTTTTT.

The chain carries TRBV7-2 and TRBJ2-1, with TRBD2 identical over 8 bases. This CDR3 is 16 amino acids long. Unmatched junction bases numbered 14, after V lost 5 bases and J lost 8 bases. Germline CDR1 and CDR2: SGHTA and FQGNSA. The CDR3 DNA follows: TGTGCCAGCAGCCCATCCTCCGGGACTAGAGGCGATGAGCAGTTCTTC. Amino acid sequence: CASSPSSGTRGDEQFF.

This clone was seen a few times. The chain recombines TRBV27 with TRBJ1-6; D remains unclear. The germline gives CDR1 MNHEY, CDR2 SMNVEV (reference sequence). This CDR3 comprises 17 residues. V was shortened by 1 base and J by 1 base, with 11 bases between the two germline ends. The CDR3 is CASSLWPGSSYNSPLHF. The DNA for the CDR3 is TGTGCCAGCAGTTTATGGCCGGGATCGTCCTATAATTCACCCCTCCACTTT.

The chain carries TRBV14 and TRBJ2-3, with 7 bases matching TRBD1. The CDR3 loop spans 15 amino acids. V was pared by 6 bases and J by 2 bases, with 8 bases of the junction left unmatched. CDR1 and CDR2 (germline): SGHDN, FVKESK. In DNA form, the CDR3 reads TGTGCCAGCAGTTATAGGGACAGTCCCACAGATACGCAGTATTTT. This codes for CASSYRDSPTDTQYF.